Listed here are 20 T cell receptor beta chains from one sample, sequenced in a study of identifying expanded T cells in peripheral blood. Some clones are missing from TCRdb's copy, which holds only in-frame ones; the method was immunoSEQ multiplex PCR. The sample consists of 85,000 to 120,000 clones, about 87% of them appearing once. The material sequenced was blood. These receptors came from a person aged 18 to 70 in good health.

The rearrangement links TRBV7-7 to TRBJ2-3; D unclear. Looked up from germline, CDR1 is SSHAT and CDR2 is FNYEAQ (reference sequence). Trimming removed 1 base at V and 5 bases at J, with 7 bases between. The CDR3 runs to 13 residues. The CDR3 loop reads CASSLDWGDTQYF. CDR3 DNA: TGTGCCAGCAGCTTAGACTGGGGAGATACGCAGTATTTT.

CDR3 in DNA: TGTGCCAGCAGCTTAGAGGGACATAGCAATCAGCCCCAGCATTTT. This sequence encodes CASSLEGHSNQPQHF. The chain employs TRBV7-2 and TRBJ1-5; the D gene is possibly TRBD1 (6 bases). CDR3 length equals 15 residues. Germline V gene sequence: CDR1 SGHTA, CDR2 FQGNSA. Trimming removed 1 base at V and 0 bases at J, with 7 bases between.

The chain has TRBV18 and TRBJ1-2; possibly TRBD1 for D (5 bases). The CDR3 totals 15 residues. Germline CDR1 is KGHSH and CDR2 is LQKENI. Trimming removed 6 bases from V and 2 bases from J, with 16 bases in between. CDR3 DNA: TGTGCCAGCTCGTCCTGGGCAGGGAAGAACTATGGCTACACCTTC. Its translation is CASSSWAGKNYGYTF.

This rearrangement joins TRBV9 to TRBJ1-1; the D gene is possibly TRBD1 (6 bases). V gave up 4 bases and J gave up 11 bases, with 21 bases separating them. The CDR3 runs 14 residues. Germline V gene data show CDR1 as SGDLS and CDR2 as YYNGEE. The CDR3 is CASSSQSVGGRAFF. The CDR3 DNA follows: TGTGCCAGCAGCTCTCAAAGTGTCGGGGGCCGGGCTTTCTTT. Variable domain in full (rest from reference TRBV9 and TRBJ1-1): DSGVTQTPKHLITATGQRVTLRCSPRSGDLSVYWYQQSLDQGLQFLIQYYNGEERAKGNILERFSAQQFPDLHSELNLSSLELGDSALYFCASSSQSVGGRAFFGQGTRLTVV.

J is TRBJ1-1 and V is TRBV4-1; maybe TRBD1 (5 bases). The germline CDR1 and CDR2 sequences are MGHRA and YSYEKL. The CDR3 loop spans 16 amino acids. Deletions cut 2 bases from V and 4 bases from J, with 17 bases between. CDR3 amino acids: CASSQSSAGTSTEAFF. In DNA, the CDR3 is TGCGCCAGCAGCCAATCTTCAGCAGGGACGAGCACTGAAGCTTTCTTT.

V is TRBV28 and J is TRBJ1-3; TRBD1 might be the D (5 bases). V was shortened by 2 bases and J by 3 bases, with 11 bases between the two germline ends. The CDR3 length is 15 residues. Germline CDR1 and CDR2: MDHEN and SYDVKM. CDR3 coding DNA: TGTGCCAGCAGTTTAGCCGGGGGTTATGGAAACACCATATATTTT. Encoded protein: CASSLAGGYGNTIYF.

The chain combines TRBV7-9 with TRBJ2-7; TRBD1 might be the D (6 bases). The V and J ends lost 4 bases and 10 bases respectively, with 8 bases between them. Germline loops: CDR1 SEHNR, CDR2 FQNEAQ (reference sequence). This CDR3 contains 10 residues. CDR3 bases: TGTGCCAGCAGCTCGGGACAACAGTACTTC. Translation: CASSSGQQYF.

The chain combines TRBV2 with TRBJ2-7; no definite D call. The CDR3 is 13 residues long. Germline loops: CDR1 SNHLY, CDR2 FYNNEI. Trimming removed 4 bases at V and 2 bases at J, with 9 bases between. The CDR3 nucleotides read TGTGCCAGCAGTGTGGCCGAAACCTACGAGCAGTACTTC. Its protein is CASSVAETYEQYF.

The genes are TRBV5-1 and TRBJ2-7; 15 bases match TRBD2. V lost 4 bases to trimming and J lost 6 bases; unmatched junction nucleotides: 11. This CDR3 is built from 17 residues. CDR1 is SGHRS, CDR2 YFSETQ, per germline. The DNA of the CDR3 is TGCGCCAGCAGCCCCGGACTAGCGGGAGGGTTCGAGGGCGAGCAGTACTTC. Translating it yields CASSPGLAGGFEGEQYF. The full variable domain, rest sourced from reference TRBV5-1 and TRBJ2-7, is KAGVTQTPRYLIKTRGQQVTLSCSPISGHRSVSWYQQTPGQGLQFLFEYFSETQRNKGNFPGRFSGRQFSNSRSEMNVSTLELGDSALYLCASSPGLAGGFEGEQYFGPGTRLTVT.

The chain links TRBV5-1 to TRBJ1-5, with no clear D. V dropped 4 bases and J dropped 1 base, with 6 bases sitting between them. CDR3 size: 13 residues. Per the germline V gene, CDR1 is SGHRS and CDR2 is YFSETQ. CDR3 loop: CASSTDSNQPQHF. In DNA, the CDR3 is TGCGCCAGCAGCACCGACAGCAATCAGCCCCAGCATTTT.

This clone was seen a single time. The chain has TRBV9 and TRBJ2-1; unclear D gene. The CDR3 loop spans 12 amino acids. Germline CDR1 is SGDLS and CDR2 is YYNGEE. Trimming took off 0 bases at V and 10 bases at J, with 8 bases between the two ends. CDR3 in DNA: TGTGCCAGCAGCGTAGCCGGCAGCGAGCAGTTCTTC. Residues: CASSVAGSEQFF. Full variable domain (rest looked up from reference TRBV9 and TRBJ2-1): DSGVTQTPKHLITATGQRVTLRCSPRSGDLSVYWYQQSLDQGLQFLIQYYNGEERAKGNILERFSAQQFPDLHSELNLSSLELGDSALYFCASSVAGSEQFFGPGTRLTVL.

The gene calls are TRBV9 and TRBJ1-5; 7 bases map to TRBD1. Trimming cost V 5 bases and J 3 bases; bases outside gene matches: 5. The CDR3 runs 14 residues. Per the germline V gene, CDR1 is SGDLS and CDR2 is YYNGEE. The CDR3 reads CASRWDSNNQPQHF. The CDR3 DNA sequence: TGTGCCAGCAGATGGGACAGCAACAATCAGCCCCAGCATTTT.

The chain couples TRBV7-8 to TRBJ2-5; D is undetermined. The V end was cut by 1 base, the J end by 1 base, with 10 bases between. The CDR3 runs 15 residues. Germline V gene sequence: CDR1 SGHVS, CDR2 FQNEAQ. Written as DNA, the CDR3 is TGTGCCAGCAGCTTAGGGCGCCTCCTCCAAGAGACCCAGTACTTC. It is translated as CASSLGRLLQETQYF.

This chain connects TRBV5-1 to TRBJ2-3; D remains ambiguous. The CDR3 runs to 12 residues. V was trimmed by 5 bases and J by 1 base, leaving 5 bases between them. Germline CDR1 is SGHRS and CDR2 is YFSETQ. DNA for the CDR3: TGCGCCAGCAGGGTGGGCACAGATACGCAGTATTTT. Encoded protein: CASRVGTDTQYF.

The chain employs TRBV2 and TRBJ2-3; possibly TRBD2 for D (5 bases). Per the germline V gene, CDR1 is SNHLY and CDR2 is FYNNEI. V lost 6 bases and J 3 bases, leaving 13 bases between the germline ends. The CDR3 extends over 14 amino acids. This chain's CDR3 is CASRSPRVTDTQYF. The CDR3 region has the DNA TGTGCCAGCAGGTCCCCGCGGGTTACAGATACGCAGTATTTT. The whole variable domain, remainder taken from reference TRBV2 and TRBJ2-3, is EPEVTQTPSHQVTQMGQEVILRCVPISNHLYFYWYRQILGQKVEFLVSFYNNEISEKSEIFDDQFSVERPDGSNFTLKIRSTKLEDSAMYFCASRSPRVTDTQYFGPGTRLTVL.

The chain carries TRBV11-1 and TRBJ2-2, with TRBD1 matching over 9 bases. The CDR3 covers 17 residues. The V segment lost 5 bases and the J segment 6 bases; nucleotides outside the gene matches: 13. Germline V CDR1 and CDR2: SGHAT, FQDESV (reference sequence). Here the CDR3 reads CASSAALGQGYPGELFF. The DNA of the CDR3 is TGTGCCAGCAGCGCGGCACTCGGACAGGGGTATCCCGGGGAGCTGTTTTTT.

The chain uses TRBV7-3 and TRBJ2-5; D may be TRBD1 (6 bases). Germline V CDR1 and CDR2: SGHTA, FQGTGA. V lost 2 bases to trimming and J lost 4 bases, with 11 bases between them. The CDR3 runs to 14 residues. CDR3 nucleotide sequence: TGTGCCAGCAGCTTACAGGGGATGGGAGAGACCCAGTACTTC. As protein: CASSLQGMGETQYF.

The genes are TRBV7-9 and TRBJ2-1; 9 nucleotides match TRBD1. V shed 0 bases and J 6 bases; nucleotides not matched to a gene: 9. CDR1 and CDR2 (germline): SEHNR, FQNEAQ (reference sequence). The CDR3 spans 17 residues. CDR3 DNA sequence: TGTGCCAGCAGCTTAGCGATCACAGGGGGCGCAGGCAATGAGCAGTTCTTC. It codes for CASSLAITGGAGNEQFF.

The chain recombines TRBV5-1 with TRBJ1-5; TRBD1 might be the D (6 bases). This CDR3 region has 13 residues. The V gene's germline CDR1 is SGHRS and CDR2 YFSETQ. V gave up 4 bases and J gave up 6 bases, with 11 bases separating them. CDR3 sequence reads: CASSAGATQPQHF. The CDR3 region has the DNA TGCGCCAGCAGCGCGGGGGCGACTCAGCCCCAGCATTTT.

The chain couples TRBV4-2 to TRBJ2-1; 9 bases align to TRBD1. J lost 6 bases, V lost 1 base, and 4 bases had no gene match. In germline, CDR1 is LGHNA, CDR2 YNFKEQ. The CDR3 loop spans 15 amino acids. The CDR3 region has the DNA TGTGCCAGCAGCCAAGGGGACAGGGAGTCCAATGAGCAGTTCTTC. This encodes CASSQGDRESNEQFF.